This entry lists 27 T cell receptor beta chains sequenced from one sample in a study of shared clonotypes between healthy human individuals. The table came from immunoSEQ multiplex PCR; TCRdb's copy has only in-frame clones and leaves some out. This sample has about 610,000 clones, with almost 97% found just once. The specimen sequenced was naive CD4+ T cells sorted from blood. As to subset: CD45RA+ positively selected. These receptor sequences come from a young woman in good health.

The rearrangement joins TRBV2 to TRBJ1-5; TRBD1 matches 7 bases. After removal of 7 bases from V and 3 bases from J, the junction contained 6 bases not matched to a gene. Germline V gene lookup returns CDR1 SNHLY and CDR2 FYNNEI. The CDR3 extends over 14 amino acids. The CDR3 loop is CASNRQGLNQPQHF. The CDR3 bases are TGTGCCAGCAACAGACAGGGTCTCAATCAGCCCCAGCATTTT.

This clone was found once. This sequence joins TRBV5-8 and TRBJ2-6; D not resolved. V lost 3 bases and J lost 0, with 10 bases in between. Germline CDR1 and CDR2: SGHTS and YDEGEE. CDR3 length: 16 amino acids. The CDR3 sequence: CASSSGRFSGANVLTF. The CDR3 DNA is TGTGCCAGCAGCTCCGGACGATTCTCTGGGGCCAACGTCCTGACTTTC.

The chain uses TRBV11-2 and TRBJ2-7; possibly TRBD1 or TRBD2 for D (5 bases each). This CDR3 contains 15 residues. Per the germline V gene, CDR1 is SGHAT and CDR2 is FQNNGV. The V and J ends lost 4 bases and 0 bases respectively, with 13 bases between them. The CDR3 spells CASSSTEGISYEQYF. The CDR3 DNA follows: TGTGCCAGCAGCTCAACCGAGGGGATCTCCTACGAGCAGTACTTC. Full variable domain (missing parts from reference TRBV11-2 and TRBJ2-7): EAGVAQSPRYKIIEKRQSVAFWCNPISGHATLYWYQQILGQGPKLLIQFQNNGVVDDSQLPKDRFSAERLKGVDSTLKIQPAKLEDSAVYLCASSSTEGISYEQYFGPGTRLTVT.

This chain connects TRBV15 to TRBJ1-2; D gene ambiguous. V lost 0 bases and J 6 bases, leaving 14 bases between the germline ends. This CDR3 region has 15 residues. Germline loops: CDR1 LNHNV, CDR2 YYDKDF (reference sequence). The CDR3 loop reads CATSRDGAGRHGYTF. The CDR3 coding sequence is TGTGCCACCAGCAGAGATGGCGCCGGGCGTCATGGCTACACCTTC.

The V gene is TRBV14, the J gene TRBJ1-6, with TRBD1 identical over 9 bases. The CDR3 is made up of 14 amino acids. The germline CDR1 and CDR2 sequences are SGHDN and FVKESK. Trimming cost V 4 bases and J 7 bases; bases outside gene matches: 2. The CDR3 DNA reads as TGTGCCAGCAGCCTTGGGACAGGGAATTCACCCCTCCACTTT. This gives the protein CASSLGTGNSPLHF. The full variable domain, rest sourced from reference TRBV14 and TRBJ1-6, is EAGVTQFPSHSVIEKGQTVTLRCDPISGHDNLYWYRRVMGKEIKFLLHFVKESKQDESGMPNNRFLAERTGGTYSTLKVQPAELEDSGVYFCASSLGTGNSPLHFGNGTRLTVT.

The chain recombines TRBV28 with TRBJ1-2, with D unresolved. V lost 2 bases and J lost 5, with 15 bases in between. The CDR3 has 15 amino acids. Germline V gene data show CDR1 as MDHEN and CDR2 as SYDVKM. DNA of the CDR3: TGTGCCAGCAGTTTAGCCCGCCGGGGAGGGTATGGCTACACCTTC. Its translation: CASSLARRGGYGYTF.

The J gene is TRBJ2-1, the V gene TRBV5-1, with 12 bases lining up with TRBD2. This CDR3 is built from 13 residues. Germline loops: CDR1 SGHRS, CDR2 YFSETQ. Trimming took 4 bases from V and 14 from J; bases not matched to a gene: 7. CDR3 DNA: TGCGCCAGCAGCCAACGGACTAGCGGGATTGAGTTCTTC. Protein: CASSQRTSGIEFF. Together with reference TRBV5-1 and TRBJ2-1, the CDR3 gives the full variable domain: KAGVTQTPRYLIKTRGQQVTLSCSPISGHRSVSWYQQTPGQGLQFLFEYFSETQRNKGNFPGRFSGRQFSNSRSEMNVSTLELGDSALYLCASSQRTSGIEFFGPGTRLTVL.

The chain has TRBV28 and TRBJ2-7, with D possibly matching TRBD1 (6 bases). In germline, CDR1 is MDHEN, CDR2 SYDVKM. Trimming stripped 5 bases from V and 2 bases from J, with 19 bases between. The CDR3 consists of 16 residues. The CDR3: CASSTPTGRRPYEQYF. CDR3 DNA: TGTGCCAGCAGTACTCCTACAGGGCGCAGACCCTACGAGCAGTACTTC.

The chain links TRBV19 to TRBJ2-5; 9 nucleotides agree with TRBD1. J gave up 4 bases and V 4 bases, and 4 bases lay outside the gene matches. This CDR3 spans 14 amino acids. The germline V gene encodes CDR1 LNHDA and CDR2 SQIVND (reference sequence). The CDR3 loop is CASSRTGEGETQYF. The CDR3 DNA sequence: TGTGCCAGTAGTAGGACAGGGGAGGGAGAGACCCAGTACTTC.

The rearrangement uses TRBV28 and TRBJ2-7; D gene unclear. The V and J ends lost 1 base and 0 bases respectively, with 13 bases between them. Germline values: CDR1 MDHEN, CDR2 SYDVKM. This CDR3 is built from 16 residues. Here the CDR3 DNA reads TGTGCCAGCAGTTTATCGCCGGACGGCTACTCCTACGAGCAGTACTTC. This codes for CASSLSPDGYSYEQYF.

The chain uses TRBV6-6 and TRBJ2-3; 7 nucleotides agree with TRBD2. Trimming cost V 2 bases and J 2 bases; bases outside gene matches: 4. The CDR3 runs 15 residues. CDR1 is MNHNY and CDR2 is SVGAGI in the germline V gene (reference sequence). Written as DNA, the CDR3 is TGTGCCAGCAGTTACGAGCGGGGCCACACAGATACGCAGTATTTT. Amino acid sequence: CASSYERGHTDTQYF.

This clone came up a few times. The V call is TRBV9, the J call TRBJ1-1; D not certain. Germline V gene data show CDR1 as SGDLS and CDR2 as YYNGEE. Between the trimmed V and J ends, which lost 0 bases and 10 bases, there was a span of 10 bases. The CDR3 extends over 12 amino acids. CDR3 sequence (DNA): TGTGCCAGCAGCGTAGTTGACGGGAGAGCTTTCTTT. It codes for CASSVVDGRAFF.

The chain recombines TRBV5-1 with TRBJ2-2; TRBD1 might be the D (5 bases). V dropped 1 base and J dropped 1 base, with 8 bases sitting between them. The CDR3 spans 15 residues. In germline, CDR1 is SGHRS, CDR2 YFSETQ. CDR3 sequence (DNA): TGCGCCAGCAGCTTGTCCGACAGGAACACCGGGGAGCTGTTTTTT. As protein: CASSLSDRNTGELFF. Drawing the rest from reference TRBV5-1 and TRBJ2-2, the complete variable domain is KAGVTQTPRYLIKTRGQQVTLSCSPISGHRSVSWYQQTPGQGLQFLFEYFSETQRNKGNFPGRFSGRQFSNSRSEMNVSTLELGDSALYLCASSLSDRNTGELFFGEGSRLTVL.

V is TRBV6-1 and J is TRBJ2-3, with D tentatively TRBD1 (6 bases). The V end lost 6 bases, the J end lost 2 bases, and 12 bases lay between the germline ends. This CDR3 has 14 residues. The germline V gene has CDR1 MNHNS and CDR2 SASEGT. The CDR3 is CASSEGVYTDTQYF. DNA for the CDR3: TGTGCCAGCAGCGAGGGGGTATACACAGATACGCAGTATTTT.

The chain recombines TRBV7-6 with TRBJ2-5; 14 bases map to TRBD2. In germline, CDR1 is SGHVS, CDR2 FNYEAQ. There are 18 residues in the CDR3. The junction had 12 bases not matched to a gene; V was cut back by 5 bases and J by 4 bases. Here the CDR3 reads CASSPRLAGGPEGETQYF. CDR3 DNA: TGTGCCAGCAGCCCGAGACTAGCGGGAGGGCCGGAGGGAGAGACCCAGTACTTC.

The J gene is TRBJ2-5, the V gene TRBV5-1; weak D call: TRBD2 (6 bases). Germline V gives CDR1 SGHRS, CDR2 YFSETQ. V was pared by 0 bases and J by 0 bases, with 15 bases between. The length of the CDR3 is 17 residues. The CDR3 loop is CASSLDGSGGYQETQYF. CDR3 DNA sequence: TGCGCCAGCAGCTTGGATGGTAGCGGAGGGTACCAAGAGACCCAGTACTTC.

The CDR3 sequence is CASSFTVSRGQNEQYF. The CDR3 DNA reads TGTGCCAGCAGCTTCACTGTTAGCAGGGGGCAAAACGAGCAGTACTTC. The genes are TRBV7-2 and TRBJ2-7; 8 nucleotides align to TRBD1. The CDR3 is made up of 16 amino acids. After removal of 3 bases from V and 5 bases from J, the junction contained 12 bases not matched to a gene. The germline gives CDR1 SGHTA, CDR2 FQGNSA.

The CDR3 is CASSPLGSSGELFF. The CDR3 DNA sequence: TGTGCCAGCAGCCCGCTGGGATCTTCCGGGGAGCTGTTTTTT. The J gene is TRBJ2-2, the V gene TRBV7-7; D not certain. CDR3 length equals 14 residues. V was trimmed by 5 bases and J by 6 bases, leaving 13 bases between them. The germline CDR1 and CDR2 sequences are SSHAT and FNYEAQ (reference sequence).

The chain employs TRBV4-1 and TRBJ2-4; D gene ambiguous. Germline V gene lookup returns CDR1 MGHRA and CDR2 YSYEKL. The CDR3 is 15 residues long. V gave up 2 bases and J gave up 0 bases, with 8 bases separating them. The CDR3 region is CASSQIALAKNIQYF. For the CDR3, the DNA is TGCGCCAGCAGCCAAATAGCACTAGCCAAAAACATTCAGTACTTC.

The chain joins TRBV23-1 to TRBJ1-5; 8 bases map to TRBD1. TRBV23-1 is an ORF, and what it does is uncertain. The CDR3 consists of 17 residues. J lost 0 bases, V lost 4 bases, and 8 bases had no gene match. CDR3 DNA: TGCGCCAGCAGTCCCCCGGGGACAGGCGATAGCAATCAGCCCCAGCATTTT. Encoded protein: CASSPPGTGDSNQPQHF.

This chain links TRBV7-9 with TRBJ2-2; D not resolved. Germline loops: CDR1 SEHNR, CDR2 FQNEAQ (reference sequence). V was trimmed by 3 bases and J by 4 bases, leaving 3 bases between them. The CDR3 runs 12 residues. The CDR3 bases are TGTGCCAGCAGCTTTCTCACCGGGGAGCTGTTTTTT. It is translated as CASSFLTGELFF.

The CDR3 sequence is CASSITGPGTEAFF. The CDR3 DNA follows: TGTGCCAGTAGCATTACAGGGCCGGGCACTGAAGCTTTCTTT. The chain uses TRBV19 and TRBJ1-1, with D perhaps TRBD1 (6 bases). V was trimmed by 6 bases and J by 4 bases, leaving 15 bases between them. The germline V gene encodes CDR1 LNHDA and CDR2 SQIVND (reference sequence). CDR3 length equals 14 residues.

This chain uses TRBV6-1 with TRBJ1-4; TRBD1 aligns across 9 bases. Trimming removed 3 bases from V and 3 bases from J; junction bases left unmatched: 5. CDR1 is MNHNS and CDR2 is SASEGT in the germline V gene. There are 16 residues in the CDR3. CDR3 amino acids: CASSDRDRGANEKLFF. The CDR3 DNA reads TGTGCCAGCAGTGATCGTGACAGGGGGGCTAATGAAAAACTGTTTTTT.

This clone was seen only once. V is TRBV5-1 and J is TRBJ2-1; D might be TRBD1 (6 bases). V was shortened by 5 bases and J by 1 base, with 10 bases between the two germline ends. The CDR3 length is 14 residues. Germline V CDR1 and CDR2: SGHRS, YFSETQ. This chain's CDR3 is CASRPTGSYNEQFF. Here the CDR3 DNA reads TGCGCCAGCAGGCCTACAGGGTCCTACAATGAGCAGTTCTTC.

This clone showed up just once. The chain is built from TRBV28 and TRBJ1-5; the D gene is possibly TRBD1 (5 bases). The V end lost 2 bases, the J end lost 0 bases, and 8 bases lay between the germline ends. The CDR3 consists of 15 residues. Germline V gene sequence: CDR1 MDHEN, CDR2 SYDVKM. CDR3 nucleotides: TGTGCCAGCAGTTTACCCGGGACTAGCAATCAGCCCCAGCATTTT. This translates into CASSLPGTSNQPQHF.

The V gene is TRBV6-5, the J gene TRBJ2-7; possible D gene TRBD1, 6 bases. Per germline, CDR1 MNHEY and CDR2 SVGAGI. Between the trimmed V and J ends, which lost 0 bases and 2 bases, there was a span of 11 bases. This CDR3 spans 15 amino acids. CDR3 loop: CASSYSRDKTYEQYF. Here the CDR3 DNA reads TGTGCCAGCAGTTACTCAAGGGACAAAACCTACGAGCAGTACTTC.

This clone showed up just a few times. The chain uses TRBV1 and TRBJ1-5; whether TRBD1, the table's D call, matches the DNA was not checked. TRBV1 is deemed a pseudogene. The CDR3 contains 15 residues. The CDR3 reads CTSSPLGQGGQPQHF. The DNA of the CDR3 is TGCACCAGCAGCCCCCTGGGACAGGGAGGTCAGCCCCAGCATTTT.